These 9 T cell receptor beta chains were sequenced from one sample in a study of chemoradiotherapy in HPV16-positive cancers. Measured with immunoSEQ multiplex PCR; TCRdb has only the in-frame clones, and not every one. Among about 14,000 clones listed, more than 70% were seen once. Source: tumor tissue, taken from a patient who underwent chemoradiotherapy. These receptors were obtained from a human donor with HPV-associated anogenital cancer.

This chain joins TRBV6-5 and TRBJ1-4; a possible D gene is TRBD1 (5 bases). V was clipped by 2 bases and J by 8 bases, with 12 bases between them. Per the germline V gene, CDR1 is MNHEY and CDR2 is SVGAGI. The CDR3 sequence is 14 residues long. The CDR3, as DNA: TGTGCCAGCAGTTACCGTTCCGGGGACGAAAAACTGTTTTTT. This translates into CASSYRSGDEKLFF.

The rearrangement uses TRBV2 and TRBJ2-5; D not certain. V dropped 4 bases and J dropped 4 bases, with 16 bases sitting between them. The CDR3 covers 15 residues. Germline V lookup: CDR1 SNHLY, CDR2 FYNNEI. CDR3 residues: CASSGGPRSLETQYF. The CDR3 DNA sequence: TGTGCCAGCAGTGGAGGTCCTCGTTCCTTAGAGACCCAGTACTTC.

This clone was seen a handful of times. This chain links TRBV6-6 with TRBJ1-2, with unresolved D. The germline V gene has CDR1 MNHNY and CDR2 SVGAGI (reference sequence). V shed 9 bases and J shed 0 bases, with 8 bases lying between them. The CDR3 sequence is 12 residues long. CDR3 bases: TGTGCCAGTACGGATGCTAACTATGGCTACACCTTC. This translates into CASTDANYGYTF.

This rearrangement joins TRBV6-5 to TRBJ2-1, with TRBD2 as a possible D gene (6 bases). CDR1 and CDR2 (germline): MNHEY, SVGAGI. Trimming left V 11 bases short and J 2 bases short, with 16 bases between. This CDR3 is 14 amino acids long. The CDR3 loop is CASKPGLTYNEQFF. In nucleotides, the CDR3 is TGTGCCTCCAAGCCGGGACTCACCTACAATGAGCAGTTCTTC.

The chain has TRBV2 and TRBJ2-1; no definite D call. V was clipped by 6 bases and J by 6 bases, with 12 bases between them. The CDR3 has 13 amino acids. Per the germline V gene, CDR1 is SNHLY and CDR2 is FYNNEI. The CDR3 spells CASSINTANEQFF. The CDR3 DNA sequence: TGTGCCAGCAGCATTAATACGGCCAATGAGCAGTTCTTC.

The CDR3 is CSVDLGQRGTGELFF. DNA for the CDR3: TGCAGCGTTGATTTAGGACAGCGAGGCACCGGGGAGCTGTTTTTT. This chain connects TRBV29-1 to TRBJ2-2, with a tentative D call TRBD1 (6 bases). V was clipped by 3 bases and J by 4 bases, with 15 bases between them. Germline CDR1 and CDR2: SQVTM and ANQGSEA. This CDR3 has 15 amino acids.

The CDR3 here is CASSKGTASGNTIYF. CDR3 sequence (DNA): TGCGCCAGCAGCAAAGGGACAGCTTCTGGAAACACCATATATTTT. V usage is TRBV5-1 and J usage is TRBJ1-3; 7 bases line up with TRBD1. V lost 4 bases to trimming and J lost 1 base; unmatched junction nucleotides: 5. This CDR3 has 15 amino acids. CDR1 and CDR2 (germline): SGHRS, YFSETQ.

The CDR3 sequence is CASSVSTGNNEQFF. The CDR3 coding sequence is TGTGCCAGCAGCGTCTCTACAGGGAACAATGAGCAGTTCTTC. The gene calls are TRBV7-3 and TRBJ2-1; possible D gene TRBD1, 6 bases. V lost 5 bases and J 5 bases, leaving 13 bases between the germline ends. Germline CDR1 SGHTA, CDR2 FQGTGA. The CDR3 is 14 residues long.

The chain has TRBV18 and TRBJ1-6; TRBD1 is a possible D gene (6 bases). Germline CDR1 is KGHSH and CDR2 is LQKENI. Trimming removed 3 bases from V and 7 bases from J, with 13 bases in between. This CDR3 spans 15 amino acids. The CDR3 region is CASSPTTGGNSPLHF. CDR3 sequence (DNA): TGTGCCAGCTCACCGACGACAGGCGGGAATTCACCCCTCCACTTT.